This is a list of T cell receptor beta chains from one sample in a study of T cells in localized non-small cell lung cancer. TCRdb keeps only in-frame clones here, not all; method: immunoSEQ multiplex PCR. Of roughly 86,000 clones listed, approximately 84% are singletons. Sequences were derived from peripheral blood, sampled before any cancer treatment. The receptor source for this set is a man aged 35-75 years with stage I lung adenocarcinoma. CDR3s include the opening cysteine and the closing phenylalanine or tryptophan. A D gene is named only where the DNA matches it firmly. Size is stated for part of the rows, as once, few or many counts, or as a class when the clone is expanded.

V gene: TRBV2; D gene: TRBD1; clone size: -; J gene: TRBJ1-2; CDR3 DNA: TGTGCCAGCAGTGGGACAGGCTACTATGGCTACACCTTC; CDR3 protein: CASSGTGYYGYTF
V gene: TRBV10-3; D gene: -; clone size: -; J gene: TRBJ1-2; CDR3 DNA: TGTGCCATCACCCCCGAGGGTTCTAACTATGGCTACACCTTC; CDR3 protein: CAITPEGSNYGYTF
V gene: TRBV7-2; D gene: -; clone size: -; J gene: TRBJ1-4; CDR3 DNA: TGTGCCAGCAGCTTAGGGACGGTGAACTATGAAAAACTGTTTTTT; CDR3 protein: CASSLGTVNYEKLFF
V gene: TRBV18; D gene: TRBD2; clone size: -; J gene: TRBJ2-1; CDR3 DNA: TGTGCCAGCTCACATTCCGGTACGGTACTAACCGGGACTAGCGGATACAATGAGCAGTTCTTC; CDR3 protein: CASSHSGTVLTGTSGYNEQFF
V gene: TRBV19; D gene: -; clone size: -; J gene: TRBJ1-3; CDR3 DNA: TGTGCCAGTAGTATTGAAGGGCTCTCTGGAAACACCATATATTTT; CDR3 protein: CASSIEGLSGNTIYF
V gene: TRBV7-3; D gene: -; clone size: -; J gene: TRBJ1-6; CDR3 DNA: TGTGCCAGCAGCTTAAGTCCAATCAGCGGGAATTCACCCCTCCACTTT; CDR3 protein: CASSLSPISGNSPLHF
V gene: TRBV6-5; D gene: -; clone size: -; J gene: TRBJ2-7; CDR3 DNA: TGTGCCAGCAGCGCCGCCGGGGGCTCCTACGAGCAGTACTTC; CDR3 protein: CASSAAGGSYEQYF
V gene: TRBV5-6; D gene: TRBD2; clone size: -; J gene: TRBJ2-1; CDR3 DNA: TGTGCCAGCAGCCTGAGGACTAGCGGGGGGGCCAGGAATGAGCAGTTCTTC; CDR3 protein: CASSLRTSGGARNEQFF
V gene: TRBV27; D gene: TRBD1; clone size: -; J gene: TRBJ2-7; CDR3 DNA: TGTGCCAGCAGTTTAGGGACAGGGGGCGACGAGCAGTACTTC; CDR3 protein: CASSLGTGGDEQYF
V gene: TRBV6-5; D gene: TRBD1; clone size: -; J gene: TRBJ1-2; CDR3 DNA: TGTGCCAGCAGTCCCGACAGGGGCGGCTATGGCTACACCTTC; CDR3 protein: CASSPDRGGYGYTF
V gene: TRBV2; D gene: TRBD1; clone size: -; J gene: TRBJ1-2; CDR3 DNA: TGTGCCAGCAGGACGGGACAGGCAGGAAGCTACACCTTC; CDR3 protein: CASRTGQAGSYTF
V gene: TRBV5-1; D gene: -; clone size: -; J gene: TRBJ2-1; CDR3 DNA: TGCGCCAGCAGATTTCTGGAGGGGAGCAATGAGCAGTTCTTC; CDR3 protein: CASRFLEGSNEQFF
V gene: TRBV27; D gene: -; clone size: -; J gene: TRBJ2-7; CDR3 DNA: TGTGCCAGCAGCTTAGAGGGGGGGACTTCCTACGAGCAGTACTTC; CDR3 protein: CASSLEGGTSYEQYF
V gene: TRBV18; D gene: -; clone size: few; J gene: TRBJ1-3; CDR3 DNA: TGTGCCAGCTCACTAAGGAGCTCGGGAGGAAACACCATATATTTT; CDR3 protein: CASSLRSSGGNTIYF
V gene: TRBV7-9; D gene: -; clone size: -; J gene: TRBJ1-2; CDR3 DNA: TGTGCCAGCAGCCCCCAGTATCCTGATGGCTACACCTTC; CDR3 protein: CASSPQYPDGYTF
V gene: TRBV18; D gene: -; clone size: -; J gene: TRBJ2-2; CDR3 DNA: TGTGCCAGCTCACCCCAGGAGATCAACACCGGGGAGCTGTTTTTT; CDR3 protein: CASSPQEINTGELFF
V gene: TRBV7-9; D gene: TRBD1; clone size: -; J gene: TRBJ1-4; CDR3 DNA: TGTGCCAGCAGCCGTTCAGGGGGCTTCAATGAAAAACTGTTTTTT; CDR3 protein: CASSRSGGFNEKLFF
V gene: TRBV9; D gene: TRBD2; clone size: -; J gene: TRBJ2-3; CDR3 DNA: TGTGCCAGCACCCGATCAGGCGGGGGACTAGCATCCGATACGCAGTATTTT; CDR3 protein: CASTRSGGGLASDTQYF
V gene: TRBV14; D gene: TRBD1; clone size: -; J gene: TRBJ2-7; CDR3 DNA: TGTGCCAGCAGCCAACTTGCTAAGACAGGGGCGGGCTACGAGCAGTACTTC; CDR3 protein: CASSQLAKTGAGYEQYF